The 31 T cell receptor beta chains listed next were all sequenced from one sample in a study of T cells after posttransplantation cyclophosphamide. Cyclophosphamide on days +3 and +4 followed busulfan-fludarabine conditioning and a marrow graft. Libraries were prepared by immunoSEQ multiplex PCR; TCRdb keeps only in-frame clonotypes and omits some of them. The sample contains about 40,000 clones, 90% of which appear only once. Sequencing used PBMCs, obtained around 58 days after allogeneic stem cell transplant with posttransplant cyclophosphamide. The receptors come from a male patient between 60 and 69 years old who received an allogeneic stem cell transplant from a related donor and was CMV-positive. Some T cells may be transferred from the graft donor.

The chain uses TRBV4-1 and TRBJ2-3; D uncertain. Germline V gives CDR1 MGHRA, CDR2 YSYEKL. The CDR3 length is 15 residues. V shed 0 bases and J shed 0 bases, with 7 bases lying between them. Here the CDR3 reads CASSQEYTSTDTQYF. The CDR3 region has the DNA TGCGCCAGCAGCCAAGAGTATACTAGCACAGATACGCAGTATTTT.

CDR3 amino acids: CASSVESRGNTGELFF. CDR3 in DNA: TGTGCCAGCAGCGTAGAATCGCGGGGGAACACCGGGGAGCTGTTTTTT. The V call is TRBV9, the J call TRBJ2-2; possible D gene TRBD2, 6 bases. The V end lost 0 bases, the J end lost 1 base, and 10 bases lay between the germline ends. This CDR3 comprises 16 residues. The germline V gene encodes CDR1 SGDLS and CDR2 YYNGEE.

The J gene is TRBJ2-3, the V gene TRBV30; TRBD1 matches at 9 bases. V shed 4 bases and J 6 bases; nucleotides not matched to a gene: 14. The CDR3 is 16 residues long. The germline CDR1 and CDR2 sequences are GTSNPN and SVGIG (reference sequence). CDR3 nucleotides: TGTGCCTGGATCGGGACAGGGATGTTGCGGAGGGATACGCAGTATTTT. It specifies CAWIGTGMLRRDTQYF.

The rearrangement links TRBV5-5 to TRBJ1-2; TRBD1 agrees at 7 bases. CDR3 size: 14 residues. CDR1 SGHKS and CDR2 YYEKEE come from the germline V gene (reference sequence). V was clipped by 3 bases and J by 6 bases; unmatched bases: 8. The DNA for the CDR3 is TGTGCCAGCAGCTCCTATACAGGGGATCATGGCTACACCTTC. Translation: CASSSYTGDHGYTF.

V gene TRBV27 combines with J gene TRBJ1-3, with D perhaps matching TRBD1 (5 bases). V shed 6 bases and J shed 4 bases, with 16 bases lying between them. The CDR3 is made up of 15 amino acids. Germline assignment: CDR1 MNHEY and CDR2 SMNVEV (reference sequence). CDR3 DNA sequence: TGTGCCAGCAGCCCAGCGGGGGGGAACGGAAACACCATATATTTT. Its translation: CASSPAGGNGNTIYF.

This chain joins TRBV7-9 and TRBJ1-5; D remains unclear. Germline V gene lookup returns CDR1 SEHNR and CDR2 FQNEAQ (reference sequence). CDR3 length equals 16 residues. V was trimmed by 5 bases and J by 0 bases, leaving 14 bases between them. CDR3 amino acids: CASSPEEKYSNQPQHF. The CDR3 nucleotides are TGTGCCAGCAGCCCAGAGGAGAAATATAGCAATCAGCCCCAGCATTTT. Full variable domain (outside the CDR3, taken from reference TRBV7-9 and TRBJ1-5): DTGVSQNPRHKITKRGQNVTFRCDPISEHNRLYWYRQTLGQGPEFLTYFQNEAQLEKSRLLSDRFSAERPKGSFSTLEIQRTEQGDSAMYLCASSPEEKYSNQPQHFGDGTRLSIL.

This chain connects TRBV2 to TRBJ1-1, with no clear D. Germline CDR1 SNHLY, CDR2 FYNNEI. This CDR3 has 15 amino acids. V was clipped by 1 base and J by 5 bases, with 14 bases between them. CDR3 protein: CASSEGTGRRTEAFF. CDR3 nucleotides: TGTGCCAGCAGTGAAGGAACTGGCAGGAGGACTGAAGCTTTCTTT.

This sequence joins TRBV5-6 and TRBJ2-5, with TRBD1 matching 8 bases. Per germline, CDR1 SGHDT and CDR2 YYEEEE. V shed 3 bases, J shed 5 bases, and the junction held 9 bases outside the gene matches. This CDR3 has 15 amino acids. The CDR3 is CASSSGTGLRETQYF. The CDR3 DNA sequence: TGTGCCAGCAGCTCCGGGACAGGTTTGCGGGAGACCCAGTACTTC. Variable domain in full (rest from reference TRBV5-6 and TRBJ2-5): DAGVTQSPTHLIKTRGQQVTLRCSPKSGHDTVSWYQQALGQGPQFIFQYYEEEERQRGNFPDRFSGHQFPNYSSELNVNALLLGDSALYLCASSSGTGLRETQYFGPGTRLLVL.

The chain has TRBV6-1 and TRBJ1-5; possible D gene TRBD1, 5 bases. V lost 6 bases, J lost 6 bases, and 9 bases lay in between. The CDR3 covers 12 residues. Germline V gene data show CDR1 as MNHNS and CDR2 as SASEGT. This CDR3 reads CASRAGGQPQHF. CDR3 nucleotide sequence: TGTGCCAGCAGGGCGGGGGGTCAGCCCCAGCATTTT.

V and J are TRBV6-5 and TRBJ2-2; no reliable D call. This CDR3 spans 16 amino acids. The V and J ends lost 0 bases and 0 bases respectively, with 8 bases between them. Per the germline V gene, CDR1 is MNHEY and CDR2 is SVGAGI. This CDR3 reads CASSYSLAANTGELFF. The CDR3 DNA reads TGTGCCAGCAGTTACTCGTTGGCAGCGAACACCGGGGAGCTGTTTTTT.

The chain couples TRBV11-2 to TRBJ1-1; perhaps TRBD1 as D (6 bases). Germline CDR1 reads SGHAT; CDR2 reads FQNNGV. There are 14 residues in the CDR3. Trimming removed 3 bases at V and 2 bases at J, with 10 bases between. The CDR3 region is CASSFQGLNTEAFF. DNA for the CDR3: TGTGCCAGCAGCTTCCAGGGGCTAAACACTGAAGCTTTCTTT.

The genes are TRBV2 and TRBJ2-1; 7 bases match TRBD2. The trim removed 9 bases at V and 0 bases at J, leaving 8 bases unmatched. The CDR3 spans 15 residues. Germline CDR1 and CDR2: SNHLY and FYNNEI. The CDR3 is CARTTQRGSYNEQFF. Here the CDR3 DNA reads TGTGCCAGAACAACCCAGCGGGGCTCCTACAATGAGCAGTTCTTC. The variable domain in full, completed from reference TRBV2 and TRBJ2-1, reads EPEVTQTPSHQVTQMGQEVILRCVPISNHLYFYWYRQILGQKVEFLVSFYNNEISEKSEIFDDQFSVERPDGSNFTLKIRSTKLEDSAMYFCARTTQRGSYNEQFFGPGTRLTVL.

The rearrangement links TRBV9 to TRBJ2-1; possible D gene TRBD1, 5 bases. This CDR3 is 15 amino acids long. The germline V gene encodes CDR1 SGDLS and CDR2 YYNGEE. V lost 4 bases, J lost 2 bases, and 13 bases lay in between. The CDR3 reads CASSKDSCPYNEQFF. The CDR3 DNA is TGTGCCAGCAGCAAAGACAGTTGCCCCTACAATGAGCAGTTCTTC. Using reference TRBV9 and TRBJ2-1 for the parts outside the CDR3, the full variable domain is DSGVTQTPKHLITATGQRVTLRCSPRSGDLSVYWYQQSLDQGLQFLIQYYNGEERAKGNILERFSAQQFPDLHSELNLSSLELGDSALYFCASSKDSCPYNEQFFGPGTRLTVL.

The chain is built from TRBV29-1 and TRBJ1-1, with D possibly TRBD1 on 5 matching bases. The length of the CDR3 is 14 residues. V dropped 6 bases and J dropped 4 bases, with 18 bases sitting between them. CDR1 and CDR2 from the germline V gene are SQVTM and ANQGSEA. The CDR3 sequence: CSVPAFPGGTEAFF. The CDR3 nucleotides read TGCAGCGTCCCGGCCTTCCCCGGGGGCACTGAAGCTTTCTTT.

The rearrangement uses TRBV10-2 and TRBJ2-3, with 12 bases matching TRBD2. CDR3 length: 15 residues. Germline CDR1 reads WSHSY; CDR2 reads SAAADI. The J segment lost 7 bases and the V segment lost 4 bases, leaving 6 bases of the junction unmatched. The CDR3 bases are TGCGCCAGCAGTGGAACTAGCGGGGGGTCTTATACGCAGTATTTT. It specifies CASSGTSGGSYTQYF.

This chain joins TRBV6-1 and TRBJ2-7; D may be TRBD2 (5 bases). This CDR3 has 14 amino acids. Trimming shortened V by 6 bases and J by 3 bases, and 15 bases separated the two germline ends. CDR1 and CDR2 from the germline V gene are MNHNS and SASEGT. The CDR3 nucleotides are TGTGCCAGCAGCCGAACTAGAGGCGGCTACGAGCAGTACTTC. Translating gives CASSRTRGGYEQYF.

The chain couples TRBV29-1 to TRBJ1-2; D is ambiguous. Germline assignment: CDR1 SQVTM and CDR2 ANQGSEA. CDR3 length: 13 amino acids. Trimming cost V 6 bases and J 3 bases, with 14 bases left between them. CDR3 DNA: TGCAGCGTCTTTCACCCCGCGGACTATGGCTACACCTTC. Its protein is CSVFHPADYGYTF.

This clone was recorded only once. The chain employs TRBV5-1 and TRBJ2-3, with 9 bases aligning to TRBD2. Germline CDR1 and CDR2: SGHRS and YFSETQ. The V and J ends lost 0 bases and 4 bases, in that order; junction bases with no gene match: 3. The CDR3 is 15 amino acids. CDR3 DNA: TGCGCCAGCAGCTTGGGACTAGCGGTCGCAGATACGCAGTATTTT. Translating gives CASSLGLAVADTQYF. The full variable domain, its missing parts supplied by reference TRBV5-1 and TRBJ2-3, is KAGVTQTPRYLIKTRGQQVTLSCSPISGHRSVSWYQQTPGQGLQFLFEYFSETQRNKGNFPGRFSGRQFSNSRSEMNVSTLELGDSALYLCASSLGLAVADTQYFGPGTRLTVL.

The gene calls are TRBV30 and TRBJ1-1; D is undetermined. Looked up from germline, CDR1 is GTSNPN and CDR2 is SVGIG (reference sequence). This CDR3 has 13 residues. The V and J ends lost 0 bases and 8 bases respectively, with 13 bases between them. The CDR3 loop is CAWSVLRWAEAFF. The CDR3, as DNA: TGTGCCTGGAGTGTACTGCGTTGGGCAGAAGCTTTCTTT.

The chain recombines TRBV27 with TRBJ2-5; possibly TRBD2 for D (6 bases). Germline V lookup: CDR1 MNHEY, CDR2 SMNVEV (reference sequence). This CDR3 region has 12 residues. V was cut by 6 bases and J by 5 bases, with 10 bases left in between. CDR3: CASRGEEETQYF. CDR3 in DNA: TGTGCCAGCAGGGGGGAGGAGGAGACCCAGTACTTC.

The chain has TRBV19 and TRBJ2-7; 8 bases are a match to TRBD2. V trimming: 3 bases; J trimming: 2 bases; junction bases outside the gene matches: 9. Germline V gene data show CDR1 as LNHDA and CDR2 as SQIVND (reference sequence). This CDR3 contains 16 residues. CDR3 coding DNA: TGTGCCAGTAGTATGATCAGGCGGGGGGCCCCCTACGAGCAGTACTTC. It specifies CASSMIRRGAPYEQYF.

The CDR3 loop reads CASRLKLGGDHEQYF. The CDR3 bases are TGTGCCAGCAGGCTTAAGTTGGGAGGGGACCACGAGCAGTACTTC. This sequence joins TRBV27 and TRBJ2-7, with 7 positions matching TRBD2. CDR3 length: 15 residues. CDR1 is MNHEY and CDR2 is SMNVEV in the germline V gene (reference sequence). J lost 5 bases, V lost 6 bases, and 13 bases had no gene match.

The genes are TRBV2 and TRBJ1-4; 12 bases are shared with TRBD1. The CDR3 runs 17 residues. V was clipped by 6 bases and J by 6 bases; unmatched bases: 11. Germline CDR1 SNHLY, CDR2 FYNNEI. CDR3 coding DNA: TGTGCCAGCAGCGCCGGGACAGGGGGCGCGAGGTATGAAAAACTGTTTTTT. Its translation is CASSAGTGGARYEKLFF. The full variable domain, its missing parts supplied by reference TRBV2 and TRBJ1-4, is EPEVTQTPSHQVTQMGQEVILRCVPISNHLYFYWYRQILGQKVEFLVSFYNNEISEKSEIFDDQFSVERPDGSNFTLKIRSTKLEDSAMYFCASSAGTGGARYEKLFFGSGTQLSVL.

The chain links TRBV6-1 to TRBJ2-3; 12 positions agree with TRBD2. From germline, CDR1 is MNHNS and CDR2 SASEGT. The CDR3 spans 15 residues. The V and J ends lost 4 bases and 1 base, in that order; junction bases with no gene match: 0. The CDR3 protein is CASSGLAGGTDTQYF. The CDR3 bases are TGTGCCAGCAGTGGACTAGCGGGGGGCACAGATACGCAGTATTTT.

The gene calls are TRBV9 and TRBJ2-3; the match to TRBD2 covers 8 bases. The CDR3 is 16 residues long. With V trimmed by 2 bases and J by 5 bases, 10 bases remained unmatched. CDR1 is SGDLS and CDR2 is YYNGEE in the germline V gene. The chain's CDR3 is CASSVLAGDPIDTQYF. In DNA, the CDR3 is TGTGCCAGCAGCGTCCTAGCGGGTGACCCAATAGATACGCAGTATTTT.

CDR3 sequence (DNA): TGTGCCAGCAGTGACTCGATCGGGGGCACTGAAGCTTTCTTT. Its protein is CASSDSIGGTEAFF. The chain has TRBV6-4 and TRBJ1-1; D is perhaps TRBD1 (5 bases). The CDR3 is made up of 14 amino acids. V was cut by 0 bases and J by 4 bases, with 9 bases left in between. The germline V gene has CDR1 MRHNA and CDR2 SNTAGT.

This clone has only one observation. CDR3 loop: CASSLTRWTGGVGGEKLFF. The CDR3 bases are TGTGCCAGCAGCCTTACCCGGTGGACAGGGGGCGTCGGTGGTGAAAAACTGTTTTTT. The V and J genes are TRBV14 and TRBJ1-4, with TRBD1 identical over 11 bases. Losses at the gene ends were 4 bases for V and 7 bases for J; bases not matched to a gene: 17. This CDR3 is 19 amino acids long. CDR1 is SGHDN, CDR2 FVKESK, per germline.

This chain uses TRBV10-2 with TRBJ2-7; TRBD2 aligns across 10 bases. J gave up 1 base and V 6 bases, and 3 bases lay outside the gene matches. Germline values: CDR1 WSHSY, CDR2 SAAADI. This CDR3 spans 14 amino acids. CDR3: CASSALAGSYEQYF. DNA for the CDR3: TGCGCCAGCAGCGCACTAGCGGGGTCCTACGAGCAGTACTTC.

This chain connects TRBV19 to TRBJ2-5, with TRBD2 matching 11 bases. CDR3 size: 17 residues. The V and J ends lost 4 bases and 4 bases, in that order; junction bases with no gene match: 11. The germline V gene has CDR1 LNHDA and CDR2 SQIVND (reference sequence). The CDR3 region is CASSRAVAGGLRETQYF. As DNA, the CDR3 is TGTGCCAGTAGTAGGGCCGTAGCGGGGGGGCTTCGAGAGACCCAGTACTTC.

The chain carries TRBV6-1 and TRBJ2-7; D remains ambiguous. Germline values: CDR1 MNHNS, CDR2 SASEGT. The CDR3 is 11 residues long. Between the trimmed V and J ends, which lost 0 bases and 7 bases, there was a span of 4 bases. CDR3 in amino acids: CASSEAPEQYV. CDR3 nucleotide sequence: TGTGCCAGCAGTGAAGCGCCGGAGCAGTACGTC.

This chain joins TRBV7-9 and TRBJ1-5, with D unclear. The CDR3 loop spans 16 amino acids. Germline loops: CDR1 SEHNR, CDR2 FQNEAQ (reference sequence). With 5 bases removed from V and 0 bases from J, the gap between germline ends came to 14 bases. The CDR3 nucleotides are TGTGCCAGCAGCCTCGGAGGCCAGGCTAGCAATCAGCCCCAGCATTTT. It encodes CASSLGGQASNQPQHF.